This T cell receptor beta chain was captured by sequencing in a study of shared clonotypes between healthy human individuals. Points from the study as a whole: Larger estimated richness was generally seen in naive subsets than in memory subsets.

About this clone: The target antigen is unknown.

Trimming removed 2 bases at V and 4 bases at J, with 12 bases between. CDR3 size: 15 residues. From germline, CDR1 is MNHNY and CDR2 SVGAGI (reference sequence). In replicate PCRs of sorted subsets, approximately 210 ng DNA, approximately 30,000 T cell genomes, was used. This table comes from immunoSEQ multiplex PCR, and its TCRdb copy is limited to in-frame clones, with some not included. Of about 870,000 clones listed, over 90% were seen once; the top ten hold less than 25%. CD8 cells classed as naive were CD45RO-negative and positively selected for CCR7, excluding terminally differentiated effector memory CD45RA+ cells. Healthy HIV-negative adults without recent acute infections or vaccinations served as donors.

The sequencing sample was made of naive CD8+ T cells sorted from blood. The chain has TRBV6-6 and TRBJ1-5, with D maybe TRBD1 (6 bases). The receptor comes from a man aged 25-45 years in good health. The CDR3 here is CASSYLTGLNQPQHF. DNA for the CDR3: TGTGCCAGCAGTTACCTGACAGGCCTTAATCAGCCCCAGCATTTT.